The clone carrying this T cell receptor beta chain has only a few counts. The target antigen is unknown. The trim removed 5 bases at V and 3 bases at J, leaving 5 bases unmatched. CDR3 length equals 17 residues. The germline gives CDR1 SGHAT, CDR2 FQDESV (reference sequence). The study reverse transcribed the entire isolated RNA, so it sequenced expressed TCRB transcripts. Generated by immunoSEQ multiplex PCR, the TCRdb table keeps only in-frame clones and is missing some. Among about 400,000 clones listed, about 12% were seen once. These data originate in a study of beta chain features in type 1 diabetes. Study results and limitations: In all four CD4+ subsets, TCRB CDR3 length was significantly, moderately reduced in type 1 diabetes.

The receptor was isolated from a young man in good health. V is TRBV11-1 and J is TRBJ2-1, with TRBD2 matching over 15 bases. The source material was naive CD4+ T cells from blood. In DNA, the CDR3 is TGTGCCAGCAGCCGGACTAGCGGGAGGGCCGGCTACAATGAGCAGTTCTTC. Translating gives CASSRTSGRAGYNEQFF.